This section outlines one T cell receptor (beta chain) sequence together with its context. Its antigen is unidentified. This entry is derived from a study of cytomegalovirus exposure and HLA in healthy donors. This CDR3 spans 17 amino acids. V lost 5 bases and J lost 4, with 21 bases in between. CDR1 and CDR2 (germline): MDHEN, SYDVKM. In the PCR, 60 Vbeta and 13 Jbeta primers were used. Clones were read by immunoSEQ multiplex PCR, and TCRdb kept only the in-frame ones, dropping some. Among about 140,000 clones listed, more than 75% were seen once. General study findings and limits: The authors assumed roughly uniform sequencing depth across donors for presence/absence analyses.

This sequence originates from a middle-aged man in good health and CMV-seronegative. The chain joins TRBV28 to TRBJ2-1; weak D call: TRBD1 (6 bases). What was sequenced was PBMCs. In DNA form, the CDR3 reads TGTGCCAGCAGTAACCGGACAGTCCCAACCAGGTACAATGAGCAGTTCTTC. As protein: CASSNRTVPTRYNEQFF.